Following are 2 T cell receptor beta chains from one sample sequenced in a study of T-cell memory formation after mild COVID-19. TCRdb processed the 5' RACE reads anew with MiXCR; each CDR3 protein has one entry. This table holds under 250,000 distinct CDR3 sequences, over 9.5% found once. Sequenced material: PBMCs or a T cell subset sorted from them (not recorded which). These receptors were taken from a man aged 18 to 30 who had mild COVID-19 (a few samples of this study predate the infection). Cell type and time point are not known.

The rearrangement joins TRBV6-5 to TRBJ1-5, with D tentatively TRBD1 (5 bases). Trimming left V 4 bases short and J 7 bases short, with 17 bases between. The CDR3 loop spans 15 amino acids. The germline V gene has CDR1 MNHEY and CDR2 SVGAGI. The CDR3 loop is CASSLTSQGRQPQHF. CDR3 in DNA: TGTGCCAGCAGTTTAACCAGTCAGGGCAGACAGCCCCAGCATTTT.

CDR3 nucleotide sequence: TGTGCCTCCGGGACAGGGAGGATCAAGCAGTACTTC. Translated, it gives CASGTGRIKQYF. J is TRBJ2-7 and V is TRBV6-5; 9 nucleotides match TRBD1. Unmatched junction bases numbered 10, after V lost 11 bases and J lost 8 bases. This CDR3 region has 12 residues. Germline V lookup: CDR1 MNHEY, CDR2 SVGAGI.